This entry lists 26 T cell receptor beta chains sequenced from one sample in a study of cytomegalovirus exposure and HLA in healthy donors. The PCR had 60 Vbeta and 13 Jbeta primers. The data were produced by immunoSEQ multiplex PCR, yet TCRdb's version contains in-frame clones alone and is incomplete. The data show 120,000 to 150,000 clones, with around 86% seen just once and about 1.3% held by the top ten. The sequenced sample consisted of PBMCs. All receptors come from a female donor in good health and CMV-seronegative.

This chain joins TRBV15 and TRBJ1-2; D ambiguous. This CDR3 contains 12 residues. The germline V gene encodes CDR1 LNHNV and CDR2 YYDKDF (reference sequence). The ends were cut back, 0 bases at V and 8 bases at J, with 7 bases in the middle. CDR3 sequence: CATSREDAGYTF. The DNA for the CDR3 is TGTGCCACCAGCAGAGAAGATGCGGGCTACACCTTC.

The J gene is TRBJ2-7, the V gene TRBV29-1; 9 positions match TRBD2. Germline V gives CDR1 SQVTM, CDR2 ANQGSEA. The CDR3 loop spans 15 amino acids. V was pared by 6 bases and J by 2 bases, with 11 bases of the junction left unmatched. This chain's CDR3 is CSVRGRAGGTYEQYF. The CDR3 bases are TGCAGCGTGAGGGGGAGAGCGGGAGGCACCTACGAGCAGTACTTC.

This clone occurred a few times. This chain uses TRBV2 with TRBJ1-4, with D hard to call. CDR3 size: 15 residues. Germline V gene lookup returns CDR1 SNHLY and CDR2 FYNNEI. V was clipped by 6 bases and J by 0 bases, with 11 bases between them. This chain's CDR3 is CASRPRQATNEKLFF. The CDR3 coding sequence is TGTGCCAGCAGACCTCGGCAGGCAACTAATGAAAAACTGTTTTTT.

The chain recombines TRBV30 with TRBJ1-3, with TRBD1 matching 7 bases. This CDR3 contains 16 residues. The germline CDR1 and CDR2 sequences are GTSNPN and SVGIG (reference sequence). The V gene end was trimmed by 2 bases and the J gene end by 6 bases; junction bases not matched to a gene: 13. The CDR3 DNA reads as TGTGCCTGGAGTCGCACCCGACAGGGAGAGGTAAACACCATATATTTT. It encodes CAWSRTRQGEVNTIYF.

J is TRBJ1-5 and V is TRBV2; TRBD1 matches at 9 bases. V dropped 8 bases and J dropped 1; count of bases not matched to a gene: 12. The CDR3 contains 17 residues. Looked up from germline, CDR1 is SNHLY and CDR2 is FYNNEI. As DNA, the CDR3 is TGTGCCAGCGGACCGGGACAGGGAAGTACGAGCAATCAGCCCCAGCATTTT. Residues: CASGPGQGSTSNQPQHF.

The count of this clone is one. The gene calls are TRBV20-1 and TRBJ2-1, with 8 bases aligning to TRBD2. Germline values: CDR1 DFQATT, CDR2 SNEGSKA (reference sequence). The CDR3 is 10 residues long. V lost 4 bases and J lost 10; bases outside the gene matches: 0. The CDR3 is CSAIAGEQFF. As DNA, the CDR3 is TGCAGTGCTATAGCGGGAGAGCAGTTCTTC.

The gene calls are TRBV27 and TRBJ2-2; 8 bases fit TRBD2. This CDR3 contains 17 residues. V trimming: 6 bases; J trimming: 5 bases; junction bases outside the gene matches: 14. CDR1 and CDR2 (germline): MNHEY, SMNVEV (reference sequence). CDR3 in amino acids: CASRDLSGRGWTGELFF. The CDR3 bases are TGTGCCAGCAGGGACTTAAGCGGGAGAGGTTGGACCGGGGAGCTGTTTTTT.

Comment on this clone: Other DNA sequences in this sample translate to the same CDR3. The V and J genes are TRBV5-1 and TRBJ2-3; possibly TRBD2 for D (6 bases). The CDR3 is 14 residues long. Trimming took off 0 bases at V and 3 bases at J, with 8 bases between the two ends. Germline V gene lookup returns CDR1 SGHRS and CDR2 YFSETQ. This CDR3 is CASSLGGTTDTQYF. In nucleotides, the CDR3 is TGCGCCAGCAGCTTGGGGGGGACTACAGATACGCAGTATTTT.

This clone was seen a few times. The V gene is TRBV29-1, the J gene TRBJ2-7; 11 bases line up with TRBD2. Per the germline V gene, CDR1 is SQVTM and CDR2 is ANQGSEA. There are 13 residues in the CDR3. V shed 5 bases, J shed 7 bases, and the junction held 7 bases outside the gene matches. The CDR3 reads CSVLGLAVREQYF. In DNA, the CDR3 is TGCAGCGTTCTGGGACTAGCGGTGAGAGAGCAGTACTTC.

The chain links TRBV28 to TRBJ2-5, with D maybe TRBD2 (5 bases). The V gene lost 2 bases and the J gene lost 8 bases, with 12 bases spanning the gap. Germline values: CDR1 MDHEN, CDR2 SYDVKM. CDR3 length: 13 amino acids. The CDR3 loop reads CASSLELTGTQYF. The CDR3 nucleotides read TGTGCCAGCAGTTTAGAGTTAACGGGAACCCAGTACTTC.

This clone was recorded once. This chain joins TRBV27 and TRBJ1-5, with 7 nucleotides matching TRBD1. The V and J ends lost 3 bases and 5 bases, in that order; junction bases with no gene match: 7. The CDR3 loop spans 15 amino acids. Germline V gene sequence: CDR1 MNHEY, CDR2 SMNVEV (reference sequence). Here the CDR3 reads CASSFTGEMDQPQHF. For the CDR3, the DNA is TGTGCCAGCAGTTTTACAGGGGAGATGGATCAGCCCCAGCATTTT.

This clone came up a few times. The chain carries TRBV2 and TRBJ2-7, with D possibly matching TRBD2 (6 bases). This CDR3 spans 15 amino acids. The germline V gene encodes CDR1 SNHLY and CDR2 FYNNEI. Trimming took 1 base from V and 0 from J, leaving 10 bases between them. The CDR3 sequence: CASSEGLGLSYEQYF. The CDR3 DNA reads as TGTGCCAGCAGTGAAGGGCTGGGACTCTCCTACGAGCAGTACTTC.

The V gene is TRBV28, the J gene TRBJ2-2; 7 bases fit TRBD2. The CDR3 contains 15 residues. Trimming removed 3 bases from V and 6 bases from J; junction bases left unmatched: 7. Looked up from germline, CDR1 is MDHEN and CDR2 is SYDVKM. The CDR3 bases are TGTGCCAGCAGTTTCGGGGGAGGGCCATCCGGGGAGCTGTTTTTT. Protein: CASSFGGGPSGELFF.

CDR3 in DNA: TGTGCCAGTAGTAGGGGGACAGTCAGCAATCAGCCCCAGCATTTT. As protein: CASSRGTVSNQPQHF. The chain recombines TRBV19 with TRBJ1-5, with 7 bases fitting TRBD1. J gave up 1 base and V 4 bases, and 4 bases lay outside the gene matches. Germline V lookup: CDR1 LNHDA, CDR2 SQIVND (reference sequence). The CDR3 covers 15 residues.

CDR3 sequence reads: CASSEPGDRQPQHF. For the CDR3, the DNA is TGTGCCAGCAGTGAGCCAGGGGATCGGCAGCCCCAGCATTTT. The genes are TRBV6-4 and TRBJ1-5; tentatively, D is TRBD1 (6 bases). This CDR3 is 14 amino acids long. Germline values: CDR1 MRHNA, CDR2 SNTAGT. V was cut by 3 bases and J by 7 bases, with 13 bases left in between.

J is TRBJ1-2 and V is TRBV5-1; possible D gene TRBD1, 6 bases. Trimming removed 3 bases from V and 1 base from J, with 19 bases in between. The CDR3 runs to 17 residues. CDR1 SGHRS and CDR2 YFSETQ come from the germline V gene. The CDR3 nucleotides are TGCGCCAGCAGCTCCGGTCCAAGACAGGACCTTAACTATGGCTACACCTTC. This sequence encodes CASSSGPRQDLNYGYTF.

V gene TRBV6-6 combines with J gene TRBJ2-7, with D maybe TRBD2 (6 bases). V lost 6 bases, J lost 1 base, and 16 bases lay in between. The length of the CDR3 is 15 residues. CDR1 and CDR2 from the germline V gene are MNHNY and SVGAGI (reference sequence). The CDR3 coding sequence is TGTGCCAGCAGCCGCGGGAAGCTCCGTTCCTACGAGCAGTACTTC. Its translation is CASSRGKLRSYEQYF.

This rearrangement joins TRBV2 to TRBJ2-2; possibly TRBD2 for D (5 bases). This CDR3 contains 14 residues. Germline V gene data show CDR1 as SNHLY and CDR2 as FYNNEI. The V end was cut by 2 bases, the J end by 5 bases, with 9 bases between. The CDR3 sequence: CASSEFGVTGELFF. Here the CDR3 DNA reads TGTGCCAGCAGTGAATTCGGGGTTACCGGGGAGCTGTTTTTT.

This chain connects TRBV6-5 to TRBJ1-1; 7 nucleotides align to TRBD1. The CDR3 runs to 15 residues. V lost 5 bases, J lost 0 bases, and 6 bases stayed unmatched. Germline loops: CDR1 MNHEY, CDR2 SVGAGI. The DNA of the CDR3 is TGTGCCAGCAGTCATTCAGGGGGGATGAACACTGAAGCTTTCTTT. It yields the protein CASSHSGGMNTEAFF.

The chain uses TRBV28 and TRBJ1-1, with a tentative D call TRBD1 (5 bases). V lost 3 bases to trimming and J lost 4 bases, with 12 bases between them. Germline V gene data show CDR1 as MDHEN and CDR2 as SYDVKM. The CDR3 runs 14 residues. This CDR3 is CASSLGGVSTEAFF. CDR3 coding DNA: TGTGCCAGCAGTTTGGGGGGAGTATCCACTGAAGCTTTCTTT. Supplemented by reference TRBV28 and TRBJ1-1, the full variable domain reads DVKVTQSSRYLVKRTGEKVFLECVQDMDHENMFWYRQDPGLGLRLIYFSYDVKMKEKGDIPEGYSVSREKKERFSLILESASTNQTSMYLCASSLGGVSTEAFFGQGTRLTVV.

The chain joins TRBV5-6 to TRBJ2-7; 10 nucleotides line up with TRBD1. Trimming cost V 0 bases and J 4 bases; bases outside gene matches: 10. CDR3 length: 17 amino acids. Per the germline V gene, CDR1 is SGHDT and CDR2 is YYEEEE. CDR3 residues: CASSLGLRGTGEYEQYF. The CDR3 DNA is TGTGCCAGCAGCTTGGGCTTGCGCGGGACAGGGGAATACGAGCAGTACTTC.

The chain uses TRBV6-5 and TRBJ2-1; 10 bases are shared with TRBD2. The CDR3 is 15 amino acids. In germline, CDR1 is MNHEY, CDR2 SVGAGI. Trimming at V came to 10 bases and at J to 0 bases, leaving 6 bases not matched to a gene. CDR3 sequence (DNA): TGTGCCACCGGAATAGCGGGAGGCTCCTACAATGAGCAGTTCTTC. Amino acids: CATGIAGGSYNEQFF.

For the CDR3, the DNA is TGCGCCAGCAGACCTAGCGGGGATACAGATACGCAGTATTTT. This sequence encodes CASRPSGDTDTQYF. The V call is TRBV5-1, the J call TRBJ2-3; 9 bases map to TRBD2. CDR3 size: 14 residues. In germline, CDR1 is SGHRS, CDR2 YFSETQ. Trimming cost V 5 bases and J 3 bases; bases outside gene matches: 4.

This clone has just a few counts. The V and J genes are TRBV18 and TRBJ1-5, with 7 bases that match TRBD1. The germline gives CDR1 KGHSH, CDR2 LQKENI. This CDR3 is built from 14 residues. V was clipped by 1 base and J by 6 bases; unmatched bases: 3. CDR3 bases: TGTGCCAGCTCACCACGACAGGGTGGTCAGCCCCAGCATTTT. Protein sequence: CASSPRQGGQPQHF.

This clone was picked up a small number of times. V is TRBV19 and J is TRBJ1-5, with TRBD1 matching over 7 bases. V gave up 5 bases and J gave up 1 base; unmatched junction bases: 14. The CDR3 covers 18 residues. Germline values: CDR1 LNHDA, CDR2 SQIVND (reference sequence). The CDR3 sequence: CASSLGWRGRKSNQPQHF. The CDR3 DNA sequence: TGTGCCAGTAGTTTGGGTTGGAGGGGGCGGAAGAGCAATCAGCCCCAGCATTTT.

This clone is a singleton in its sample. The chain links TRBV2 to TRBJ2-7; D gene unclear. The CDR3 totals 13 residues. Germline assignment: CDR1 SNHLY and CDR2 FYNNEI. With 6 bases removed from V and 0 bases from J, the gap between germline ends came to 9 bases. The CDR3 region is CASRTQHSYEQYF. As DNA, the CDR3 is TGTGCCAGCAGAACACAGCACTCCTACGAGCAGTACTTC.